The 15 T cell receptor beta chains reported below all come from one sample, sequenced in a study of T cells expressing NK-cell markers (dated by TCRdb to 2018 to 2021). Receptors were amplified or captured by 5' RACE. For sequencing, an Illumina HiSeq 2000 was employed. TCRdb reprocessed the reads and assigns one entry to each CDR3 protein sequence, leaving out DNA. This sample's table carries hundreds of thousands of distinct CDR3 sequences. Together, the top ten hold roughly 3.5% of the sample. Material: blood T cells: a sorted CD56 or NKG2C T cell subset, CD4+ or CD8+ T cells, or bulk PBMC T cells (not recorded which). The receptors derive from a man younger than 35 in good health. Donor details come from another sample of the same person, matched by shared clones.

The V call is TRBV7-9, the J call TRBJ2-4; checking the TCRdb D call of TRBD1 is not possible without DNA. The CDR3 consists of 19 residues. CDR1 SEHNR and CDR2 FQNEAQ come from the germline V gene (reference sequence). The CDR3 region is CASSLVPIQGTLAKNIQYF.

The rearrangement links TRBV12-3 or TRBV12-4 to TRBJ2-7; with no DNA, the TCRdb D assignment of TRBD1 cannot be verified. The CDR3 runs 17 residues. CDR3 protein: CASSPRDSGPVSYEQYF.

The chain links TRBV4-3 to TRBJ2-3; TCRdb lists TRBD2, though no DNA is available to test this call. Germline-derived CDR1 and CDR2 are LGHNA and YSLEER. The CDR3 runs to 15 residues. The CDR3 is CASSQAGGPTDTQYF.

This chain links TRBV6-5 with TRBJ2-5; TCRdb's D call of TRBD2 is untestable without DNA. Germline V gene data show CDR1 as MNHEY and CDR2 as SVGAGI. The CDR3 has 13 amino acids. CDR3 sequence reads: CASRPPGGETQYF.

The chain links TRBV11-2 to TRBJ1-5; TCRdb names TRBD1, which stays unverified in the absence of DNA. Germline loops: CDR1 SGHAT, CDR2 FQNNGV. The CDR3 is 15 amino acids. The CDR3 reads CASSPAQGLNQPQHF.

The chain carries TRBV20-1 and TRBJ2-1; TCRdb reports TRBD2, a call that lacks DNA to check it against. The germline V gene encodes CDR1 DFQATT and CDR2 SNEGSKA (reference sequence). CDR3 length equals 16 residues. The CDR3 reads CSARNSGRGAYNEQFF.

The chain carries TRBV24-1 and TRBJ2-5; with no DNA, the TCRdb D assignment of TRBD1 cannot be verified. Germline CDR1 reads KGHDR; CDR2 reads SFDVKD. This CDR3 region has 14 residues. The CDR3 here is CATCPGTGIGTQYF.

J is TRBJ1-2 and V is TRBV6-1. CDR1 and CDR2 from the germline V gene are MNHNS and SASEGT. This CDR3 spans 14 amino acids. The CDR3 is CASRGGTANYGYTF.

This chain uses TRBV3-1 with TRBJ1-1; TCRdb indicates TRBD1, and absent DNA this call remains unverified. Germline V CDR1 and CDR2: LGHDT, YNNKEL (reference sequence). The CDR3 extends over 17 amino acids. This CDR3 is CASSQEVGGGWVTEAFF.

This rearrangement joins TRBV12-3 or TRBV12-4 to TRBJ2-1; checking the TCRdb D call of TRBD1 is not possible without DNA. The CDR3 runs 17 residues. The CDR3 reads CASSYGTATKLANEQFF.

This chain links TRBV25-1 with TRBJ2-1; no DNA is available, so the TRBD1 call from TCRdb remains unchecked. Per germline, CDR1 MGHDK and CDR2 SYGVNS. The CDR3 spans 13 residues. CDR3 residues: CASTRAGQGGQFF.

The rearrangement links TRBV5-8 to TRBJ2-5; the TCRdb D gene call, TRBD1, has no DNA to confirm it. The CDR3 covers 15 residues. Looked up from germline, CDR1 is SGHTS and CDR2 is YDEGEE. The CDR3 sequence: CASSPRGQGVETQYF.

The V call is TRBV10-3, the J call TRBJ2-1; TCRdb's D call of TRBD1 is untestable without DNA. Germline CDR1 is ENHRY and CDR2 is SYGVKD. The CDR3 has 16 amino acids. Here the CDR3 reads CAISSNRDGQRGEQFF.

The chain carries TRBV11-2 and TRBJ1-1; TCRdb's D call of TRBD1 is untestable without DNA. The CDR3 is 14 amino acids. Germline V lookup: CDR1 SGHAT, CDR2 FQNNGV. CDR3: CASRLTGMNTEAFF.

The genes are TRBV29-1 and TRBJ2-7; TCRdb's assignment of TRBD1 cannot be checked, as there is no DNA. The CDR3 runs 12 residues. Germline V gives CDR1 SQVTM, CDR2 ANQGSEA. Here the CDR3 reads CSVGVGGVEQCF.